This T cell receptor beta chain was profiled in a study of CD8+ T cells in alopecia areata. General study findings and limits: Among the 100 top clones, expanded CD8+ clones, like scalp clonality, were significantly decreased by tofacitinib.

The CDR3 has 16 residues. Germline values: CDR1 SGHNT, CDR2 YYREEE (reference sequence). V was clipped by 1 base and J by 0 bases, with 11 bases between them. This clone was detected only a few times. The antigen remains unidentified. The treatment here: oral pan-JAK inhibitor, 5-10 mg twice daily. In alopecia areata patients, both lesional scalp punch biopsies and peripheral blood were collected. Following extraction, RNA underwent reverse transcription to cDNA, which served as the sequencing template. Here immunoSEQ multiplex PCR was the method, and the copy in TCRdb shows in-frame clones only, minus some. The table lists fewer than 110,000 clones, roughly 89% of them singletons.

This receptor was identified in a human donor with alopecia areata. The chain has TRBV5-4 and TRBJ2-1; D is uncertain. The sequences come from CD8+ T cells sorted from blood, collected at week 24, from a patient treated with tofacitinib. This CDR3 reads CASSLPARSSYNEQFF. CDR3 nucleotide sequence: TGTGCCAGCAGCTTGCCTGCGAGGAGCTCCTACAATGAGCAGTTCTTC.